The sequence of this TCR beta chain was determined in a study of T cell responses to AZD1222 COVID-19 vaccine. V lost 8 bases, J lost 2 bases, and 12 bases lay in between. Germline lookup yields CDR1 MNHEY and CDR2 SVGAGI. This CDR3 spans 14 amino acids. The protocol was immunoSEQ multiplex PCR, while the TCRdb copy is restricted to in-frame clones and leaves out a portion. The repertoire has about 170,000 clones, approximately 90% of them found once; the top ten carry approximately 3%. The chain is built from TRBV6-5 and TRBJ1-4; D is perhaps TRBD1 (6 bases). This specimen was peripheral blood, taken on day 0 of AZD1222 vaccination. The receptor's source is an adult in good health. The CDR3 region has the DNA TGTGCCAGCGCCTCAGGGGACACTAATGAAAAACTGTTTTTT. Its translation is CASASGDTNEKLFF.